Following are 5 T cell receptor beta chains from one sample sequenced in a study of regulatory T cells in long-lasting Graves disease. iRepertoire HTBI primers and Arm-PCR of CDR3 regions built TCR beta libraries. From the multiplex PCR reads, TCRdb called clonotypes with MiXCR, one entry per CDR3 protein. The sample contains fewer than 400,000 distinct CDR3 sequences, less than 25% of which appear only once. Noted time point: persistent/refractory GD, antithyroid drugs over 5 years with positive TRAb. With RNA extracted from PBMCs as input, the TCR library was made. Sequenced here: peripheral blood mononuclear cells (PBMCs), sampled when the disease was refractory, from a patient treated with antithyroid drugs. The receptors shown here come from a female donor with Graves disease.

This clonotype was detected ten times or more. This sequence joins TRBV5-1 and TRBJ2-4; D possibly corresponds to TRBD1 (6 bases). The germline CDR1 and CDR2 sequences are SGHRS and YFSETQ. This CDR3 comprises 14 residues. V lost 4 bases and J 10 bases, leaving 18 bases between the germline ends. CDR3 loop: CASSPPGQGQIQYF. Here the CDR3 DNA reads TGCGCCAGCAGCCCCCCGGGACAAGGGCAAATTCAGTACTTC.

The table lists this clonotype with a count of one. This likely came from a read error, as a far larger clone is one base away. The chain carries TRBV28 and TRBJ2-5; D is perhaps TRBD2 (7 bases). This CDR3 is built from 17 residues. The V end was cut by 4 bases, the J end by 1 base, with 19 bases between. The germline V gene encodes CDR1 MDHEN and CDR2 SYDVKM. CDR3 coding DNA: TGTGCCAGCAGTTCGGCCGGGGGGCGGGCCGCCCAAGAGACCCAGTACTTC. This encodes CASSSAGGRAAQETQYF.

This clonotype was picked up many times. V usage is TRBV20-1 and J usage is TRBJ2-4, with a weak D call TRBD1 (6 bases). This CDR3 region has 15 residues. CDR1 and CDR2 (germline): DFQATT, SNEGSKA (reference sequence). V dropped 0 bases and J dropped 8 bases, with 17 bases sitting between them. Written as DNA, the CDR3 is TGCAGTGCTAGAGATCCCCGAGGGGGTAAGGACATTCAGTACTTC. Protein: CSARDPRGGKDIQYF.

This clonotype has a count of ten or more. The chain combines TRBV6-1 with TRBJ2-7, with D perhaps matching TRBD1 (6 bases). Trimming took off 7 bases at V and 3 bases at J, with 19 bases between the two ends. CDR3 length equals 15 residues. CDR1 and CDR2 from the germline V gene are MNHNS and SASEGT. The DNA of the CDR3 is TGTGCCAGCACCCCTTACGAGACAGGTATCTACGAGCAGTACTTC. Translating gives CASTPYETGIYEQYF.

This clonotype has just a few counts. V and J are TRBV6-1 and TRBJ1-1; perhaps TRBD1 as D (5 bases). Germline V gene lookup returns CDR1 MNHNS and CDR2 SASEGT. V lost 7 bases and J lost 7, with 10 bases in between. The CDR3 has 11 amino acids. In DNA, the CDR3 is TGTGCCAGCAACTTCAGGGATGAAGCTTTCTTT. Translating it yields CASNFRDEAFF.